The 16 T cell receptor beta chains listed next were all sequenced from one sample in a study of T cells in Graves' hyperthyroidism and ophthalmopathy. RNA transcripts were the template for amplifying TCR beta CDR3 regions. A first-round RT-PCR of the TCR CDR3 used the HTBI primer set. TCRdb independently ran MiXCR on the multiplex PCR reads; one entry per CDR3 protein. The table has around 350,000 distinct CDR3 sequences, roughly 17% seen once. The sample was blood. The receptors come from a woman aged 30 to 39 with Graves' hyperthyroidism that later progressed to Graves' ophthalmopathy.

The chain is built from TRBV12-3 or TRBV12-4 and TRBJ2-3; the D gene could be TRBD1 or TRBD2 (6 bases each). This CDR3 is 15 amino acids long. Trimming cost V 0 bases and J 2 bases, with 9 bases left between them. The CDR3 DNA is TGTGCCAGCAGTTTAGCGGGGGGCACCACAGATACGCAGTATTTT. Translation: CASSLAGGTTDTQYF.

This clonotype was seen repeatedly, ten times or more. CDR3 sequence (DNA): TGTGCCTGGGGCAGGGAGGATGGCAATCAGCCCCAGCATTTT. The encoded protein is CAWGREDGNQPQHF. The chain combines TRBV30 with TRBJ1-5, with D possibly TRBD1 on 5 matching bases. Trimming cost V 5 bases and J 2 bases, with 13 bases left between them. Germline V lookup: CDR1 GTSNPN, CDR2 SVGIG (reference sequence). The CDR3 extends over 14 amino acids. The full variable domain, its missing parts supplied by reference TRBV30 and TRBJ1-5, is SQTIHQWPATLVQPVGSPLSLECTVEGTSNPNLYWYRQAAGRGLQLLFYSVGIGQISSEVPQNLSASRPQDRQFILSSKKLLLSDSGFYLCAWGREDGNQPQHFGDGTRLSIL.

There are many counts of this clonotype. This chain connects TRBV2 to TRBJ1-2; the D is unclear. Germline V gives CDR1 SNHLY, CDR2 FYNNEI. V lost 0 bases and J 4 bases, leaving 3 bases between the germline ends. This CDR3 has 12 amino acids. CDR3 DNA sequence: TGTGCCAGCAGTGAAGCGATCTATGGCTACACCTTC. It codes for CASSEAIYGYTF.

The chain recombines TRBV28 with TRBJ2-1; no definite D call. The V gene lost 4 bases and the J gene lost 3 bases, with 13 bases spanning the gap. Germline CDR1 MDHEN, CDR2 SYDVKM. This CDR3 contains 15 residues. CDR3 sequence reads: CASSYKYPHYNEQFF. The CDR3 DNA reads TGTGCCAGCAGTTATAAATATCCTCACTACAATGAGCAGTTCTTC.

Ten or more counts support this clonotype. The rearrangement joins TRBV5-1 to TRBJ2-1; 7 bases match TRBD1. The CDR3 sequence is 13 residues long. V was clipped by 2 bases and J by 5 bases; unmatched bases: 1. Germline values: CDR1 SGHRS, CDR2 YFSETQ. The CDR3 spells CASSFDRDNEQFF. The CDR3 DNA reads TGCGCCAGCAGCTTTGACAGGGACAATGAGCAGTTCTTC.

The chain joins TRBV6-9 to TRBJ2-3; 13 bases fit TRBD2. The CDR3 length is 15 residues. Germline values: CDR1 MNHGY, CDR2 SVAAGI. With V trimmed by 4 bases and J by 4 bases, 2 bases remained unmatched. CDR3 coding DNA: TGTGCCAGCAGTTGGACTAGCGGGAGCCCAGATACGCAGTATTTT. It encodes CASSWTSGSPDTQYF.

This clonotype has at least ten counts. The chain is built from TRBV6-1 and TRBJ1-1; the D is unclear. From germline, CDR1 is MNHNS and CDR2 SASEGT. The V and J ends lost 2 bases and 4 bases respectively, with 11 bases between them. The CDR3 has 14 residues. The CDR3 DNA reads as TGTGCCAGCAGTGAAATAGGGATTCTCACTGAAGCTTTCTTT. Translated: CASSEIGILTEAFF.

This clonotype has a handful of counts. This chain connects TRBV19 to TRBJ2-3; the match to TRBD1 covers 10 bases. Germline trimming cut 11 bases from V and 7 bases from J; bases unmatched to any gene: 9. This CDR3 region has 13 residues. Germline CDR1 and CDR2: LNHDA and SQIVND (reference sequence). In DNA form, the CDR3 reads TGTGCCGCCGCCCGGACAGGGGGGAATACGCAGTATTTT. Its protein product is CAAARTGGNTQYF.

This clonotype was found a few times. In DNA form, the CDR3 reads TGTGCCAGCAGTCAGTCGGGGACAACAGCTTTCTTT. Its translation: CASSQSGTTAFF. V and J are TRBV3-1 and TRBJ1-1; a weak D match, TRBD1 (6 bases). CDR1 and CDR2 from the germline V gene are LGHDT and YNNKEL (reference sequence). V lost 6 bases and J lost 10, with 15 bases in between. The CDR3 spans 12 residues.

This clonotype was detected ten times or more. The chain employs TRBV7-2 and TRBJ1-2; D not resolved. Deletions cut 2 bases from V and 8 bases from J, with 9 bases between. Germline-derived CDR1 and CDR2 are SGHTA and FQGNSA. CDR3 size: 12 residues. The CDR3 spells CASSLYLEGYTF. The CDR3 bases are TGTGCCAGCAGCTTATATCTGGAGGGCTACACCTTC.

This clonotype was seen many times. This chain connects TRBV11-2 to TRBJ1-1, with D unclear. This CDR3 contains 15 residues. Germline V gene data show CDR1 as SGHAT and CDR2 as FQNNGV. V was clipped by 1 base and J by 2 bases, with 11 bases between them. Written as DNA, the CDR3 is TGTGCCAGCAGCTTAGGTCGGCCAGACAACACTGAAGCTTTCTTT. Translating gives CASSLGRPDNTEAFF.

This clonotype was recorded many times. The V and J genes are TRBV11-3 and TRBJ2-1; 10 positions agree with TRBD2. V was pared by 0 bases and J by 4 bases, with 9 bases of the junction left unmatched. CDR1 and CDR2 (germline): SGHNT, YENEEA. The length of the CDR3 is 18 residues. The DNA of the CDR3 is TGTGCCAGCAGCTTAGATTCAGCGGGAGGGGCCCCTTACAATGAGCAGTTCTTC. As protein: CASSLDSAGGAPYNEQFF.

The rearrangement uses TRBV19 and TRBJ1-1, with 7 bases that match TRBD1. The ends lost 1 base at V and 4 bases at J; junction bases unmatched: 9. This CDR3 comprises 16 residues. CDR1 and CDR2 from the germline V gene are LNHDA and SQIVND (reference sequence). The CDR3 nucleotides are TGTGCCAGTAGTATAGCTCCGACAGGGAGGGGCACTGAAGCTTTCTTT. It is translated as CASSIAPTGRGTEAFF.

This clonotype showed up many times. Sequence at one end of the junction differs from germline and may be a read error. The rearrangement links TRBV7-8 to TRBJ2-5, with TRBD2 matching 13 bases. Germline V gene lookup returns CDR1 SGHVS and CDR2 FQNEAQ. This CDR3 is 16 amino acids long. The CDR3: CASSFPGLAGQGTQYF. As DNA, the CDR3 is TGTGCCAGCAGCTTCCCGGGACTAGCGGGACAAGGGACCCAGTACTTC.

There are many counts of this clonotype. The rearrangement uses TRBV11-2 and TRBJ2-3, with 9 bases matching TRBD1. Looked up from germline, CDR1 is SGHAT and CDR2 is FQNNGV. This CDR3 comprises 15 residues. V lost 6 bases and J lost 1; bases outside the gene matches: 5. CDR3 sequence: CASSPWTGGTDTQYF. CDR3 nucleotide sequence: TGTGCCAGCAGTCCCTGGACAGGGGGCACAGATACGCAGTATTTT. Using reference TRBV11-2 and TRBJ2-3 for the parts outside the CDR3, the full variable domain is EAGVAQSPRYKIIEKRQSVAFWCNPISGHATLYWYQQILGQGPKLLIQFQNNGVVDDSQLPKDRFSAERLKGVDSTLKIQPAKLEDSAVYLCASSPWTGGTDTQYFGPGTRLTVL.

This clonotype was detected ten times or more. The CDR3, as DNA: TGTGCCAGCAGTCCCCTCCCCACAGTCACTGAAGCTTTCTTT. Its protein is CASSPLPTVTEAFF. The gene calls are TRBV28 and TRBJ1-1; D gene unclear. The CDR3 consists of 14 residues. V was trimmed by 5 bases and J by 4 bases, leaving 14 bases between them. Germline CDR1 reads MDHEN; CDR2 reads SYDVKM.